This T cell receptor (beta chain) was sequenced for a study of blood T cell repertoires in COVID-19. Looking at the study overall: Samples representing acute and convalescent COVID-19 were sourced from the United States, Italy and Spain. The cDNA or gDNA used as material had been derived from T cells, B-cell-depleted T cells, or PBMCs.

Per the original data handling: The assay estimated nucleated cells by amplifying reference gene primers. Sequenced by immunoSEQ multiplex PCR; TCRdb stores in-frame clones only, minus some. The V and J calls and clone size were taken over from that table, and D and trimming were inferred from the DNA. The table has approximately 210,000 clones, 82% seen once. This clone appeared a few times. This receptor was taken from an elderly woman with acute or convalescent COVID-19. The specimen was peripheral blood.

The CDR3 DNA reads TGCAGTGCCAGGGTCGCGAACACCATATATTTT. This translates into CSARVANTIYF. The chain recombines TRBV20-1 with TRBJ1-3; a weak D match, TRBD1 (5 bases). The CDR3 sequence is 11 residues long. Germline V lookup: CDR1 DFQATT, CDR2 SNEGSKA (reference sequence). V was shortened by 6 bases and J by 7 bases, with 10 bases between the two germline ends.